These 6 T cell receptor beta chains share one sample of origin, sequenced in a study of T cells in localized non-small cell lung cancer. Sequencing was performed with immunoSEQ multiplex PCR; in TCRdb, only in-frame clones are kept and a portion is missing. The data contain about 15,000 clones, 80% to 85% of them singletons. The material sequenced was peripheral blood, taken before any cancer treatment. These receptors originate from a female donor at least 60 years old with stage I squamous cell lung carcinoma.

The chain links TRBV4-2 to TRBJ2-3, with TRBD2 identical over 7 bases. The CDR3 has 17 amino acids. Trimming took 5 bases from V and 3 from J; bases not matched to a gene: 14. Germline V CDR1 and CDR2: LGHNA, YNFKEQ. CDR3 loop: CASSKSPGAGKTDTQYF. CDR3 in DNA: TGTGCCAGCAGCAAAAGCCCAGGAGCGGGGAAGACAGATACGCAGTATTTT.

The CDR3, as DNA: TGTGCCATCAGTGTTAGGGGCGCGAGGGACGAGCAGTACTTC. Protein: CAISVRGARDEQYF. The rearrangement links TRBV10-3 to TRBJ2-7; the D call may be TRBD1 or TRBD2 (5 bases each). The CDR3 totals 14 residues. Germline loops: CDR1 ENHRY, CDR2 SYGVKD. V lost 4 bases and J lost 5, with 15 bases in between.

This clone has a single count. The chain recombines TRBV29-1 with TRBJ2-7, with D uncertain. Germline V CDR1 and CDR2: SQVTM, ANQGSEA. The CDR3 spans 13 residues. Trimming cost V 5 bases and J 7 bases, with 18 bases left between them. CDR3 sequence reads: CSVIRDDPREQYF. The CDR3 nucleotides are TGCAGCGTTATCCGAGACGACCCGCGGGAGCAGTACTTC.

V is TRBV7-2 and J is TRBJ1-1, with 9 positions matching TRBD1. The CDR3 totals 15 residues. From germline, CDR1 is SGHTA and CDR2 FQGNSA. The trim removed 5 bases at V and 4 bases at J, leaving 8 bases unmatched. The CDR3: CASSPQQGASTEAFF. DNA for the CDR3: TGTGCCAGCAGCCCCCAACAGGGGGCCAGCACTGAAGCTTTCTTT.

V usage is TRBV27 and J usage is TRBJ2-1, with 11 bases that match TRBD1. The CDR3 is made up of 17 amino acids. From germline, CDR1 is MNHEY and CDR2 SMNVEV (reference sequence). The V and J ends lost 5 bases and 1 base, in that order; junction bases with no gene match: 7. CDR3 nucleotide sequence: TGTGCCAGCAGTCCCTCCGGGACAGGGGGTTCCTACAATGAGCAGTTCTTC. This translates into CASSPSGTGGSYNEQFF.

The V and J genes are TRBV7-2 and TRBJ2-1, with TRBD1 matching 10 bases. Losses at the gene ends were 5 bases for V and 6 bases for J; bases not matched to a gene: 4. Germline CDR1 reads SGHTA; CDR2 reads FQGNSA. CDR3 size: 14 residues. The DNA for the CDR3 is TGTGCCAGCAGCAGGACAGGGGGATTCAATGAGCAGTTCTTC. Translation gives CASSRTGGFNEQFF.